The text below deals with one TCR beta chain. These data originate in a study of OX40 agonist ivuxolimab in advanced cancers. About the research overall: A male proportion of 70% to 90% was recorded, with mean age approximately 64 years and range 23 to 79.

The repertoire was sequenced with immunoSEQ multiplex PCR; TCRdb's copy has only in-frame clones and lacks some. The data hold 55,000 to 75,000 clones, with around 90% observed a single time. The CDR3 consists of 15 residues. Germline CDR1 is SEHNR and CDR2 is FQNEAQ (reference sequence). The junction had 9 bases not matched to a gene; V was cut back by 6 bases and J by 4 bases. This receptor was taken from an adult with an advanced solid tumor such as melanoma, head and neck, liver or kidney cancer. The genes are TRBV7-9 and TRBJ2-5, with TRBD1 matching over 9 bases. The sample in question was CD4+ or CD8+ T cells sorted from blood, obtained in a trial of the OX40 agonist ivuxolimab. CDR3 coding DNA: TGTGCCAGCAGGCCCGACAGGGGGGCGGGAGAGACCCAGTACTTC. Protein product: CASRPDRGAGETQYF.